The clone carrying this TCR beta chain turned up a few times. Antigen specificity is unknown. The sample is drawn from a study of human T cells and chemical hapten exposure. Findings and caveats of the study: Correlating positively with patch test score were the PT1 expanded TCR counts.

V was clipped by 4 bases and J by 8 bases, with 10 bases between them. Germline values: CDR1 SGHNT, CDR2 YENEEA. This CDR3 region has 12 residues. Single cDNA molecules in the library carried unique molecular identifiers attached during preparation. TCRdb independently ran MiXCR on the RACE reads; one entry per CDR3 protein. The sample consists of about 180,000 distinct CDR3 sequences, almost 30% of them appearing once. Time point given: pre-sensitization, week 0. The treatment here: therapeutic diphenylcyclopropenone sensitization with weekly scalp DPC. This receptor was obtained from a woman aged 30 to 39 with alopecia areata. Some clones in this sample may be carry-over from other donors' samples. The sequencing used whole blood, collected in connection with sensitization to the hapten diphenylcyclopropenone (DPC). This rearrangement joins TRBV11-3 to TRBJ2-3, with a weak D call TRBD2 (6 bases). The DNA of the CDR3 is TGTGCCAGCAGCTGGGGGGACCCTACGCAGTATTTT. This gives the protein CASSWGDPTQYF. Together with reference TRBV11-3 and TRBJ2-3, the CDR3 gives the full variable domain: EAGVVQSPRYKIIEKKQPVAFWCNPISGHNTLYWYLQNLGQGPELLIRYENEEAVDDSQLPKDRFSAERLKGVDSTLKIQPAELGDSAVYLCASSWGDPTQYFGPGTRLTVL.